These 17 T cell receptor beta chains were all obtained from the same sample, sequenced in a study of T cells in localized non-small cell lung cancer. Measured with immunoSEQ multiplex PCR; TCRdb has only the in-frame clones, and not every one. This repertoire shows about 47,000 clones, about 86% found once; its top ten account for roughly 2.5%. The sample here was PBMCs, taken before any cancer treatment. Every receptor here comes from a man between 40 and 70 years old with stage II lung adenocarcinoma.

The rearrangement links TRBV5-1 to TRBJ1-5, with D possibly matching TRBD1 (5 bases). The germline V gene encodes CDR1 SGHRS and CDR2 YFSETQ. The V end was cut by 4 bases, the J end by 0 bases, with 11 bases between. The CDR3 is 15 residues long. CDR3 DNA: TGCGCCAGCAGCCCCGGGACGCTTAGCAATCAGCCCCAGCATTTT. Translation gives CASSPGTLSNQPQHF.

The rearrangement joins TRBV7-6 to TRBJ2-3; 7 bases map to TRBD2. CDR1 SGHVS and CDR2 FNYEAQ come from the germline V gene. CDR3 length: 16 amino acids. The V and J ends lost 1 base and 10 bases, in that order; junction bases with no gene match: 14. CDR3 coding DNA: TGTGCCAGCAGCTTAGGTACTAGCCGTAGGGCGGGGGCGCAGTATTTT. The encoded protein is CASSLGTSRRAGAQYF.

The chain has TRBV7-9 and TRBJ1-1, with 7 bases matching TRBD1. The CDR3 has 14 amino acids. Germline loops: CDR1 SEHNR, CDR2 FQNEAQ (reference sequence). V was clipped by 5 bases and J by 3 bases; unmatched bases: 6. DNA for the CDR3: TGTGCCAGCAGCCCGACAGGGTCTTACACTGAAGCTTTCTTT. This codes for CASSPTGSYTEAFF.

This sequence joins TRBV7-8 and TRBJ2-6; D gene unclear. The CDR3 has 17 residues. The V end was cut by 1 base, the J end by 0 bases, with 10 bases between. The germline V gene encodes CDR1 SGHVS and CDR2 FQNEAQ. DNA for the CDR3: TGTGCCAGCAGCTTAGGACACCCCTACTCTGGGGCCAACGTCCTGACTTTC. This translates into CASSLGHPYSGANVLTF.

The J gene is TRBJ1-6, the V gene TRBV6-6; perhaps TRBD1 as D (6 bases). V was cut by 3 bases and J by 7 bases, with 7 bases left in between. The germline V gene encodes CDR1 MNHNY and CDR2 SVGAGI (reference sequence). The CDR3 covers 13 residues. Written as DNA, the CDR3 is TGTGCCAGCAGTTATACAGGGAATTCACCCCTCCACTTT. This encodes CASSYTGNSPLHF.

The CDR3 here is CASSPDPDSSNEKLFF. The CDR3 DNA reads TGCGCCAGCAGCCCCGACCCGGACAGTTCCAATGAAAAACTGTTTTTT. The V call is TRBV5-1, the J call TRBJ1-4; D is perhaps TRBD1 (6 bases). The germline gives CDR1 SGHRS, CDR2 YFSETQ. The V and J ends lost 4 bases and 5 bases respectively, with 18 bases between them. The CDR3 contains 16 residues.

The chain is built from TRBV5-5 and TRBJ1-5; D gene unclear. Germline V gives CDR1 SGHKS, CDR2 YYEKEE (reference sequence). This CDR3 contains 12 residues. The CDR3 nucleotides read TGTGTGACCACGGACAGCAATCAGCCCCAGCATTTT. Its protein is CVTTDSNQPQHF.

The chain combines TRBV6-1 with TRBJ1-3, with D uncertain. The CDR3 length is 13 residues. Germline V gene data show CDR1 as MNHNS and CDR2 as SASEGT. Trimming removed 6 bases at V and 0 bases at J, with 6 bases between. The CDR3 is CASRQSSGNTIYF. The DNA of the CDR3 is TGTGCCAGCAGGCAGAGCTCTGGAAACACCATATATTTT.

Note on this clone: At one boundary the junction diverges from the germline segment, which might be a read error. The CDR3 DNA reads TGTGCCAGCAGCAGAGCCCGGACAGGGAGGAATTTT. It yields the protein CASSRARTGRNF. The chain has TRBV2 and TRBJ1-5; 8 nucleotides match TRBD1. The CDR3 contains 12 residues. Germline-derived CDR1 and CDR2 are SNHLY and FYNNEI.

In its sample, this clone was seen once. The CDR3 region has the DNA TGCGCCAGCAGCCAGGGCAGGGGAGGGGAGACCCAGTACTTC. This translates into CASSQGRGGETQYF. The chain recombines TRBV4-1 with TRBJ2-5; possible D gene TRBD2, 7 bases. The V end lost 3 bases, the J end lost 5 bases, and 13 bases lay between the germline ends. CDR3 length: 14 amino acids. The germline gives CDR1 MGHRA, CDR2 YSYEKL.

This chain uses TRBV2 with TRBJ1-1; no clear D. CDR3 length: 12 residues. V was shortened by 8 bases and J by 5 bases, with 12 bases between the two germline ends. The germline CDR1 and CDR2 sequences are SNHLY and FYNNEI. Written as DNA, the CDR3 is TGTGCCAGCGGCCGGGAGCTTACTGAAGCTTTCTTT. It translates to CASGRELTEAFF. Based on the CDR3 plus reference TRBV2 and TRBJ1-1, the full variable domain is EPEVTQTPSHQVTQMGQEVILRCVPISNHLYFYWYRQILGQKVEFLVSFYNNEISEKSEIFDDQFSVERPDGSNFTLKIRSTKLEDSAMYFCASGRELTEAFFGQGTRLTVV.

The chain is built from TRBV28 and TRBJ2-1, with 10 bases matching TRBD2. Germline V CDR1 and CDR2: MDHEN, SYDVKM. The J segment lost 5 bases and the V segment lost 5 bases, leaving 9 bases of the junction unmatched. The CDR3 loop spans 16 amino acids. The CDR3 here is CASSTPSAGGHNEQFF. In nucleotides, the CDR3 is TGTGCCAGCAGTACTCCCTCAGCGGGGGGGCACAATGAGCAGTTCTTC.

This chain joins TRBV7-2 and TRBJ1-2, with D possibly being TRBD1 (6 bases). Germline values: CDR1 SGHTA, CDR2 FQGNSA. The ends were cut back, 5 bases at V and 2 bases at J, with 12 bases in the middle. The CDR3 loop spans 14 amino acids. CDR3 sequence reads: CASSPGHLNYGYTF. In DNA form, the CDR3 reads TGTGCCAGCAGCCCGGGACACCTCAACTATGGCTACACCTTC.

The rearrangement links TRBV4-2 to TRBJ1-2; 9 bases are shared with TRBD1. Germline-derived CDR1 and CDR2 are LGHNA and YNFKEQ. V shed 3 bases, J shed 2 bases, and the junction held 4 bases outside the gene matches. This CDR3 region has 15 residues. The CDR3 DNA sequence: TGTGCCAGCAGCCAGGAACAGGGGGCGAACTATGGCTACACCTTC. Translation: CASSQEQGANYGYTF.

The V gene is TRBV19, the J gene TRBJ1-1; no definite D call. The ends were cut back, 5 bases at V and 2 bases at J, with 9 bases in the middle. Germline V CDR1 and CDR2: LNHDA, SQIVND (reference sequence). The CDR3 totals 13 residues. CDR3 region: CASSLRPNTEAFF. CDR3 nucleotides: TGTGCCAGTAGTTTGAGACCTAACACTGAAGCTTTCTTT.

The genes are TRBV28 and TRBJ2-3; tentatively, D is TRBD2 (5 bases). The V gene's germline CDR1 is MDHEN and CDR2 SYDVKM. This CDR3 spans 12 amino acids. Trimming stripped 7 bases from V and 5 bases from J, with 10 bases between. CDR3 in DNA: TGTGCCAGCACCGAACTAGGAGATACGCAGTATTTT. Its protein product is CASTELGDTQYF.

The rearrangement links TRBV29-1 to TRBJ1-2; D is ambiguous. Trimming took 3 bases from V and 4 from J, leaving 3 bases between them. CDR1 is SQVTM, CDR2 ANQGSEA, per germline. This CDR3 is built from 10 residues. CDR3 DNA: TGCAGCGTTGACAGCTATGGCTACACCTTC. This translates into CSVDSYGYTF.